This T cell receptor (beta chain) emerged from a study of shared clonotypes between healthy human individuals. Points from the study as a whole: Despite large depth, rarefaction showed incomplete sorted-subset sequencing.

Note on this clone: Antigen specificity is unknown. Other DNA sequences in the sample encode the same CDR3.

When replicate PCRs were run on sorted subsets, they used 200 to 250 ng DNA, about 30,000 T cell genomes. Here immunoSEQ multiplex PCR was the method, and the copy in TCRdb shows in-frame clones only, minus some. The data contain millions of clones, roughly 94% of them singletons. CDR1 and CDR2 (germline): SGHRS, YFSETQ. Trimming cost V 2 bases and J 2 bases; bases outside gene matches: 1. This CDR3 spans 14 amino acids. The origin of this receptor is a man aged 18 to 29 in good health. The genes are TRBV5-1 and TRBJ2-7, with 10 bases that match TRBD2. Sequences were obtained from naive CD4+ T cells sorted from blood. The subset is: CD45RA+ positively selected. The CDR3 loop is CASSLAGGPYEQYF. Written as DNA, the CDR3 is TGCGCCAGCAGCTTAGCGGGGGGGCCCTACGAGCAGTACTTC.